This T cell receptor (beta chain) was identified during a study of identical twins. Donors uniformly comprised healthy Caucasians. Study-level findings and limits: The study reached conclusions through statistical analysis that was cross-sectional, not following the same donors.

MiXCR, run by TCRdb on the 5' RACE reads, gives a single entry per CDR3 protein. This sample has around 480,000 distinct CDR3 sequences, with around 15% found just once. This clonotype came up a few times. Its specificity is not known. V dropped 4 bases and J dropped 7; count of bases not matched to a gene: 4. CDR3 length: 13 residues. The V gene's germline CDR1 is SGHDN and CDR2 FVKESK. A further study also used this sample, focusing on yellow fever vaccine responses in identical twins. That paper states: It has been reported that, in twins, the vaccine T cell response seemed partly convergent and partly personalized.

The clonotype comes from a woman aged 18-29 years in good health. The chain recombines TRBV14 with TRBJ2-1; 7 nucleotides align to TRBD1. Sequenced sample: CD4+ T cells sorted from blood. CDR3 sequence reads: CASSRQGRNEQFF. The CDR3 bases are TGTGCCAGCAGCCGACAGGGTAGAAATGAGCAGTTCTTC.